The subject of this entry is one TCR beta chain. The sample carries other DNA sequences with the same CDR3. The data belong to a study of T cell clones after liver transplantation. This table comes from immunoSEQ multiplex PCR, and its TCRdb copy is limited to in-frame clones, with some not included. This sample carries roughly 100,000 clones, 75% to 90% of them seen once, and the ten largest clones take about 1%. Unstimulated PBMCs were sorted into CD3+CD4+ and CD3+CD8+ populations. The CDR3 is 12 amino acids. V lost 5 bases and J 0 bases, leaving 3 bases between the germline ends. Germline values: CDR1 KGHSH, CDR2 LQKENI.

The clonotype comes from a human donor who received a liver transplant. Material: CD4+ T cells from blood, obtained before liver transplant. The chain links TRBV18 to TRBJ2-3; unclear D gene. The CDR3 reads CASSTSTDTQYF. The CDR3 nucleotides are TGTGCCAGCTCAACAAGCACAGATACGCAGTATTTT. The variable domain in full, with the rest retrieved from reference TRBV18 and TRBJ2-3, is NAGVMQNPRHLVRRRGQEARLRCSPMKGHSHVYWYRQLPEEGLKFMVYLQKENIIDESGMPKERFSAEFPKEGPSILRIQQVVRGDSAAYFCASSTSTDTQYFGPGTRLTVL.